This T cell receptor (beta chain) appears in the sequencing data of a study of beta chain features in type 1 diabetes. Overall study results and limits: Shorter TCRB CDR3s, moderately but significantly so, were found in Type 1 diabetes patients in all four CD4+ subsets. When cDNA is sequenced, cells with high TCR expression could be over-represented. PCR may have favored shorter templates equally in patients and controls. Relative to healthy donors, patients appeared to have naive, central memory and Treg TCRB repertoires that were more similar.

What was sequenced were expressed TCRB transcripts, since all of the isolated RNA had been reverse transcribed. Sequencing of stem cell-like memory T cell samples yielded approximately 1.01 million reads on average. The table came from immunoSEQ multiplex PCR; TCRdb's copy has only in-frame clones and leaves some out. Seen here are around 15,000 clones, roughly three quarters observed once, and the top ten hold approximately 0.31%. This clone was detected a few times. What it binds is not known. The CDR3 covers 20 residues. CDR1 is SGDLS, CDR2 YYNGEE, per germline. The ends lost 3 bases at V and 0 bases at J; junction bases unmatched: 14.

This clonotype was sampled from a woman in her late teens or twenties with type 1 diabetes. The rearrangement links TRBV9 to TRBJ2-2, with 10 bases identical to TRBD2. The sample taken for sequencing was stem cell memory CD4+ T cells from blood. CDR3 in DNA: TGTGCCAGCAGCGAAGATACACCGGGACTAGCGACCCCGAACACCGGGGAGCTGTTTTTT. Translating it yields CASSEDTPGLATPNTGELFF.